The present entry profiles one TCR beta chain with its context. The data are from a study of cytomegalovirus exposure and HLA in healthy donors. PCR primers comprised 60 Vbeta and 13 Jbeta primers. Assay: immunoSEQ multiplex PCR; the TCRdb copy retains only in-frame clones and omits some. The top ten hold roughly 1.2% of the sample, which has around 150,000 clones, roughly 80% seen once. V gave up 4 bases and J gave up 1 base; unmatched junction bases: 2. Germline-derived CDR1 and CDR2 are SNHLY and FYNNEI. The CDR3 covers 14 residues. Source material: PBMCs. This chain uses TRBV2 with TRBJ1-1, with TRBD1 identical over 8 bases. The TCR originated in a woman aged 45-59 years in good health and CMV-seronegative. CDR3 in amino acids: CASSAQGANTEAFF. The CDR3 nucleotides are TGTGCCAGCAGTGCCCAGGGGGCGAACACTGAAGCTTTCTTT. The full variable domain, with the rest looked up from reference TRBV2 and TRBJ1-1, is EPEVTQTPSHQVTQMGQEVILRCVPISNHLYFYWYRQILGQKVEFLVSFYNNEISEKSEIFDDQFSVERPDGSNFTLKIRSTKLEDSAMYFCASSAQGANTEAFFGQGTRLTVV.